This TCR beta chain came from a study of T-cell reconstitution after alpha-beta-depleted transplantation in children. Germline V CDR1 and CDR2: MNHEY, SVGAGI. The CDR3 spans 14 residues. The germline V and J ends were trimmed by 2 bases and 8 bases, with 16 bases remaining between them. Construction of the TCRbeta library involved unique molecular identifiers. A single record per CDR3 protein comes from TCRdb applying MiXCR to the PCR reads. The table lists 350,000 to 500,000 distinct CDR3 sequences, over 40% of them singletons. The genes are TRBV6-5 and TRBJ2-7; a weak D match, TRBD2 (7 bases). The receptor's source is a girl aged 2 to 10 with aplastic anemia, due to receive a stem cell transplant. The sample here was PBMCs, taken before TCRalphabeta/CD19-depleted stem cell transplant. This CDR3 is CASSYGQVGGQQYF. The DNA of the CDR3 is TGTGCCAGCAGTTACGGGCAGGTCGGGGGGCAGCAGTACTTC.